A single sample gave rise to the 28 T cell receptor beta chains below, sequenced in a study of T cells in Graves' hyperthyroidism and ophthalmopathy. RNA transcripts yielded amplified TCR beta CDR3 regions. With the HTBI primer set, the TCR CDR3 went through a first round of RT-PCR. TCRdb ran MiXCR on the multiplex PCR reads and lists one entry per CDR3 protein. The sample consists of hundreds of thousands of distinct CDR3 sequences, around 39% of them appearing once. The sample consisted of blood. These receptors were obtained from a man younger than 35 with Graves' hyperthyroidism.

In its sample, this clonotype was seen a few times. This chain connects TRBV19 to TRBJ1-2; unclear D gene. V lost 5 bases to trimming and J lost 2 bases, with 15 bases between them. CDR3 length: 15 amino acids. Germline V gene sequence: CDR1 LNHDA, CDR2 SQIVND (reference sequence). The CDR3 coding sequence is TGTGCCAGTAGTTCCAATACCGGGAGCAACTATGGCTACACCTTC. As protein: CASSSNTGSNYGYTF.

There are many counts of this clonotype. J is TRBJ2-7 and V is TRBV7-9; TRBD1 aligns across 7 bases. CDR3 size: 15 residues. V lost 5 bases to trimming and J lost 0 bases; unmatched junction nucleotides: 7. The V gene's germline CDR1 is SEHNR and CDR2 FQNEAQ (reference sequence). CDR3 DNA sequence: TGTGCCAGCAGCCCTAGGACAGGAAGCTCCTACGAGCAGTACTTC. This codes for CASSPRTGSSYEQYF.

In its sample, this clonotype was seen many times. The rearrangement joins TRBV6-1 to TRBJ1-2, with 11 bases aligning to TRBD1. This CDR3 spans 13 amino acids. Trimming at V came to 6 bases and at J to 8 bases, leaving 5 bases not matched to a gene. The germline V gene has CDR1 MNHNS and CDR2 SASEGT. The chain's CDR3 is CASSQDRGLGYTF. DNA for the CDR3: TGTGCCAGCAGCCAGGACAGGGGGCTCGGCTACACCTTC.

The chain combines TRBV7-2 with TRBJ2-2; 10 bases fit TRBD2. CDR1 and CDR2 from the germline V gene are SGHTA and FQGNSA. V gave up 6 bases and J gave up 3 bases; unmatched junction bases: 7. The CDR3 is made up of 16 amino acids. The CDR3 region is CASSYLSGGDTGELFF. The CDR3 nucleotides are TGTGCCAGCAGTTACCTGAGCGGGGGGGACACCGGGGAGCTGTTTTTT.

This clonotype was observed a single time. This rearrangement joins TRBV19 to TRBJ1-1, with D possibly matching TRBD1 (5 bases). The germline CDR1 and CDR2 sequences are LNHDA and SQIVND (reference sequence). The germline V and J ends were trimmed by 4 bases and 1 base, with 13 bases remaining between them. CDR3 length: 15 amino acids. The CDR3 region has the DNA TGTGCCAGTAGTACAGGGAGAAGGGCGAACACTGAAGCTTTCTTT. Its protein is CASSTGRRANTEAFF.

The rearrangement joins TRBV11-1 to TRBJ1-1; TRBD1 agrees at 9 bases. Germline trimming cut 4 bases from V and 0 bases from J; bases unmatched to any gene: 6. CDR3 length: 16 residues. Germline assignment: CDR1 SGHAT and CDR2 FQDESV (reference sequence). The CDR3 nucleotides are TGTGCCAGCAGCTCCCCGGGACAGGGCTTGAACACTGAAGCTTTCTTT. Translation gives CASSSPGQGLNTEAFF.

A few counts support this clonotype. The V call is TRBV12-3 or TRBV12-4, the J call TRBJ1-2; D not resolved. The CDR3 is made up of 14 amino acids. V was trimmed by 0 bases and J by 8 bases, leaving 13 bases between them. Here the CDR3 DNA reads TGTGCCAGCAGTTTAGCGGGAGAAGGGAAGGGCTACACCTTC. It yields the protein CASSLAGEGKGYTF.

This clonotype has only a few counts. The chain recombines TRBV7-8 with TRBJ1-3; TRBD1 matches 11 bases. CDR3 length: 19 amino acids. Germline CDR1 SGHVS, CDR2 FQNEAQ. The trim removed 5 bases at V and 3 bases at J, leaving 15 bases unmatched. The CDR3 sequence: CASSLLGTGGRTDGNTIYF. The CDR3 DNA reads TGTGCCAGCAGCCTTCTCGGGACAGGGGGTCGGACCGATGGAAACACCATATATTTT.

V and J are TRBV15 and TRBJ2-7; TRBD2 agrees at 7 bases. The CDR3 totals 15 residues. Germline V lookup: CDR1 LNHNV, CDR2 YYDKDF (reference sequence). The ends lost 0 bases at V and 5 bases at J; junction bases unmatched: 7. The CDR3 region is CATSRDQGSGDEQYF. CDR3 nucleotides: TGTGCCACCAGCAGAGATCAAGGGAGCGGGGACGAGCAGTACTTC.

The J gene is TRBJ2-7, the V gene TRBV13; TRBD2 matches 10 bases. Per the germline V gene, CDR1 is PRHDT and CDR2 is FYEKMQ (reference sequence). V lost 5 bases and J lost 6; bases outside the gene matches: 10. The CDR3 is made up of 15 amino acids. The CDR3 here is CASSPGELAGPEQYF. CDR3 nucleotide sequence: TGTGCCAGCAGCCCAGGCGAACTAGCGGGGCCCGAGCAGTACTTC.

This clonotype came up many times. The chain is built from TRBV7-9 and TRBJ2-6; either TRBD1 or TRBD2 may supply D (5 bases each). Germline-derived CDR1 and CDR2 are SEHNR and FQNEAQ (reference sequence). V was cut by 4 bases and J by 3 bases, with 10 bases left in between. The CDR3 contains 15 residues. The CDR3 reads CASSSPGGGANVLTF. CDR3 nucleotides: TGTGCCAGCAGCTCCCCTGGGGGTGGGGCCAACGTCCTGACTTTC.

The table lists this clonotype with a count of one. The chain recombines TRBV25-1 with TRBJ2-2; D could derive from TRBD1 or TRBD2 (5 bases each). The germline V and J ends were trimmed by 8 bases and 0 bases, with 13 bases remaining between them. There are 15 residues in the CDR3. Germline V gene data show CDR1 as MGHDK and CDR2 as SYGVNS. This CDR3 is CASLTGPANTGELFF. The CDR3 bases are TGTGCCAGCTTAACGGGGCCGGCGAACACCGGGGAGCTGTTTTTT.

This clonotype showed up just a few times. One junction end disagrees with the germline gene, perhaps due to a read error. V and J are TRBV13 and TRBJ1-3, with 8 bases aligning to TRBD1. This CDR3 comprises 13 residues. CDR1 is PRHDT and CDR2 is FYEKMQ in the germline V gene (reference sequence). The CDR3 region is CACRRQGGNTIYF. In DNA form, the CDR3 reads TGTGCCTGCAGAAGACAGGGGGGAAACACCATATATTTT.

The genes are TRBV7-2 and TRBJ1-2; D gene unclear. CDR1 and CDR2 from the germline V gene are SGHTA and FQGNSA. The V and J ends lost 4 bases and 6 bases respectively, with 12 bases between them. This CDR3 is 13 amino acids long. CDR3 loop: CASSSGPLDGYTF. The CDR3 DNA reads as TGTGCCAGCAGCTCCGGCCCCCTCGATGGCTACACCTTC.

This chain connects TRBV10-3 to TRBJ1-1; maybe TRBD1 (5 bases). The CDR3 totals 13 residues. CDR1 and CDR2 from the germline V gene are ENHRY and SYGVKD. With 11 bases removed from V and 4 bases from J, the gap between germline ends came to 17 bases. This CDR3 is CAPHAGLGTEAFF. The CDR3 nucleotides read TGTGCCCCCCACGCAGGGCTGGGCACTGAAGCTTTCTTT.

This chain joins TRBV2 and TRBJ2-1; TRBD1 is a possible D gene (5 bases). This CDR3 comprises 12 residues. Germline CDR1 reads SNHLY; CDR2 reads FYNNEI. V was pared by 6 bases and J by 3 bases, with 6 bases between. CDR3 in DNA: TGTGCCAGCAGCACAGGCTACAATGAGCAGTTCTTC. Translated: CASSTGYNEQFF.

The chain couples TRBV29-1 to TRBJ2-6; tentative D call: TRBD2 (6 bases). Deletions cut 0 bases from V and 12 bases from J, with 12 bases between. This CDR3 comprises 13 residues. Germline V gives CDR1 SQVTM, CDR2 ANQGSEA. The CDR3: CSVEDGGAGVLTF. CDR3 bases: TGCAGCGTTGAAGACGGAGGGGCCGGCGTCCTGACTTTC.

The genes are TRBV10-2 and TRBJ2-7, with D tentatively TRBD2 (6 bases). V lost 8 bases to trimming and J lost 3 bases, with 20 bases between them. The CDR3 is 15 residues long. The germline CDR1 and CDR2 sequences are WSHSY and SAAADI. The CDR3: CASLYSSGGLYEQYF. The DNA of the CDR3 is TGCGCCAGCTTGTACAGCAGTGGGGGACTCTACGAGCAGTACTTC.

The CDR3 is CSVEKTGSTEAFF. The CDR3 nucleotides are TGCAGCGTAGAGAAAACAGGGAGCACTGAAGCTTTCTTT. The chain links TRBV29-1 to TRBJ1-1; a weak D match, TRBD1 (6 bases). Germline assignment: CDR1 SQVTM and CDR2 ANQGSEA. The CDR3 is 13 residues long. With 6 bases removed from V and 4 bases from J, the gap between germline ends came to 15 bases.

This clonotype was counted ten times or more. The CDR3 spells CSVVGTGNTGELFF. CDR3 bases: TGCAGCGTCGTAGGGACAGGTAACACCGGGGAGCTGTTTTTT. The chain employs TRBV29-1 and TRBJ2-2; 8 bases are a match to TRBD1. The CDR3 loop spans 14 amino acids. Per the germline V gene, CDR1 is SQVTM and CDR2 is ANQGSEA. V lost 6 bases, J lost 2 bases, and 5 bases stayed unmatched.

Worth noting for this clonotype: One base away lies a much larger clone, so this may be a sequencing read error. The chain carries TRBV19 and TRBJ1-1; no firm D call. The CDR3 is made up of 15 amino acids. Germline CDR1 is LNHDA and CDR2 is SQIVND (reference sequence). CDR3 region: CASSMGGILNTEASF. As DNA, the CDR3 is TGTGCCAGTAGTATGGGCGGGATCCTGAACACTGAAGCTTCCTTT. Variable domain in full (rest from reference TRBV19 and TRBJ1-1): DGGITQSPKYLFRKEGQNVTLSCEQNLNHDAMYWYRQDPGQGLRLIYYSQIVNDFQKGDIAEGYSVSREKKESFPLTVTSAQKNPTAFYLCASSMGGILNTEASFGQGTRLTVV.

The chain is built from TRBV2 and TRBJ1-1; D is possibly TRBD1 (6 bases). In germline, CDR1 is SNHLY, CDR2 FYNNEI. The CDR3 has 13 amino acids. V lost 6 bases to trimming and J lost 7 bases, with 15 bases between them. CDR3: CASSQDRYHEAFF. The DNA of the CDR3 is TGTGCCAGCAGCCAAGACAGGTACCATGAAGCTTTCTTT.

This clonotype occurred many times. The gene calls are TRBV25-1 and TRBJ2-5; 7 bases line up with TRBD1. This CDR3 contains 15 residues. CDR1 and CDR2 from the germline V gene are MGHDK and SYGVNS. Trimming removed 6 bases from V and 2 bases from J; junction bases left unmatched: 9. CDR3 sequence reads: CASSPVTGNQETQYF. The CDR3 region has the DNA TGTGCCAGCAGCCCGGTGACAGGGAATCAAGAGACCCAGTACTTC.

This chain uses TRBV19 with TRBJ1-1; 8 nucleotides line up with TRBD1. With 5 bases clipped from V and 7 bases from J, the junction kept 6 bases outside the gene matches. This CDR3 contains 13 residues. Germline assignment: CDR1 LNHDA and CDR2 SQIVND (reference sequence). Here the CDR3 reads CASSDRGGNEAFF. The DNA of the CDR3 is TGTGCCAGTAGTGACAGGGGTGGCAATGAAGCTTTCTTT.

The J gene is TRBJ1-6, the V gene TRBV9; maybe TRBD1 (6 bases). Trimming removed 5 bases at V and 7 bases at J, with 16 bases between. CDR1 and CDR2 from the germline V gene are SGDLS and YYNGEE. CDR3 length: 15 amino acids. CDR3 sequence reads: CASRPRTAQNSPLHF. CDR3 in DNA: TGTGCCAGCAGGCCTAGGACAGCCCAAAATTCACCCCTCCACTTT. Complete variable domain (other parts from reference TRBV9 and TRBJ1-6): DSGVTQTPKHLITATGQRVTLRCSPRSGDLSVYWYQQSLDQGLQFLIQYYNGEERAKGNILERFSAQQFPDLHSELNLSSLELGDSALYFCASRPRTAQNSPLHFGNGTRLTVT.

The J gene is TRBJ1-6, the V gene TRBV5-6, with 9 bases lining up with TRBD1. J gave up 7 bases and V 4 bases, and 9 bases lay outside the gene matches. CDR1 is SGHDT, CDR2 YYEEEE, per germline. This CDR3 has 16 residues. DNA of the CDR3: TGTGCCAGCAGCCCTGATGGGACAGGGAGGAATTCACCCCTCCACTTT. Residues: CASSPDGTGRNSPLHF.

This clonotype was recorded at least ten times. The J gene is TRBJ1-2, the V gene TRBV24-1, with TRBD1 matching 9 bases. Germline CDR1 and CDR2: KGHDR and SFDVKD. V shed 4 bases, J shed 4 bases, and the junction held 6 bases outside the gene matches. CDR3 length: 15 residues. The CDR3 bases are TGTGCCACCAGTGAGCGGGACAGGGAATGCTATGGCTACACCTTC. Its protein product is CATSERDRECYGYTF.

The chain carries TRBV4-2 and TRBJ2-7, with 8 bases identical to TRBD1. Germline V gene data show CDR1 as LGHNA and CDR2 as YNFKEQ. The length of the CDR3 is 14 residues. Trimming took 4 bases from V and 6 from J; bases not matched to a gene: 8. CDR3 bases: TGTGCCAGCAGCCCAACGACAGGGGTCGCCGAGCAGTACTTC. Encoded protein: CASSPTTGVAEQYF.